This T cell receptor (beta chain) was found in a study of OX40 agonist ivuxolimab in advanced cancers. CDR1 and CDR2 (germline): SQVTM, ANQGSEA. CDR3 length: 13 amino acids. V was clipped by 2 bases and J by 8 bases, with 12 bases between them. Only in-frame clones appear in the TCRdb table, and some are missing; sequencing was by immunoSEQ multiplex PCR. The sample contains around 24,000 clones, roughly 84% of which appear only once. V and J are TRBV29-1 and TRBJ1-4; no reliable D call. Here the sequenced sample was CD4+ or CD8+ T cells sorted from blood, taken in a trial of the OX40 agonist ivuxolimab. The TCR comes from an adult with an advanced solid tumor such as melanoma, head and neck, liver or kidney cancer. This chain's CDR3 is CSVEPRGGEKLFF. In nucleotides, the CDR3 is TGCAGCGTTGAACCCCGAGGTGGGGAAAAACTGTTTTTT.